This T cell receptor beta chain appears in the sequencing data of a study of response to subunit inactivated influenza vaccine (dated by TCRdb to 2016 to 2019). Background on the whole study: The study used deep quantitative T cell receptor repertoire profiling to track responses to a trivalent subunit inactivated influenza vaccine.

CDR1 SGHRS and CDR2 YFSETQ were looked up in the germline V gene. For this chain, trimming is 4 bases at the V end and 1 base at the J end, and the number of junction bases without a gene match is 7. The CDR3 goes from the cysteine to the phenylalanine over 16 residues. The entry retains the CDR3 DNA only, 48 bases that are in frame from base 1. As concerns this clonotype: Its specific antigen is unknown. No qualities accompany the bases; no much larger clone lies one base away.

The sample's time point label, in plain terms: 40 to 45 days after influenza vaccine administration. Receptors were amplified or captured by RT-PCR. TCRdb names Illumina HiSeq 2500 as the instrument used. The public reads were run again by TCRdb, first through fastp at Q25 and then through MiXCR, and only productive beta chains were kept. For every CDR3 protein sequence, its rows merge into one entry that carries the most common genes and DNA. The sample table lists over 400,000 distinct CDR3 sequences, over 10% of them with a count of one. Around 12% of the sample is in the top ten clones. What the study reported, not specific to this receptor: The authors suggested that each seasonal influenza vaccination may recruit only a limited number of new T cells.

Sequenced here: PBMCs from blood, sampled roughly 6 weeks after vaccination. This TCR derives from a man aged 45-60 years who received an inactivated influenza vaccine. Donor details come from another sample of the same person, matched by shared clones. This chain joins TRBV5-1 to TRBJ2-2; TRBD2 fits 7 bases in the junction. DNA sequence: TGCGCCAGCAGCAAGGCGGGAGTCATGAACACCGGGGAGCTGTTTTTT. The resulting protein is CASSKAGVMNTGELFF.